Each of the 29 T cell receptor beta chains below was sequenced from the same sample in a study of T cell clones after liver transplantation. Data came from immunoSEQ multiplex PCR; TCRdb stores just in-frame clones and leaves some out. In the table there are tens of thousands of clones, roughly 83% of which are singletons. This specimen consisted of CD4+ T cells from blood, obtained at the 22-month timepoint. The receptors come from a human patient who received a liver transplant. Some of these T cells may belong to the graft donor.

J is TRBJ2-7 and V is TRBV11-2, with a tentative D call TRBD1 (6 bases). The CDR3 loop spans 17 amino acids. Deletions cut 5 bases from V and 2 bases from J, with 22 bases between. The germline gives CDR1 SGHAT, CDR2 FQNNGV. CDR3 protein: CASSHVPGHKSTYEQYF. CDR3 coding DNA: TGTGCCAGCAGCCACGTCCCGGGACACAAATCAACCTACGAGCAGTACTTC.

The rearrangement uses TRBV18 and TRBJ2-1, with 9 bases identical to TRBD1. Germline V gives CDR1 KGHSH, CDR2 LQKENI. The CDR3 length is 15 residues. Trimming at V came to 3 bases and at J to 4 bases, leaving 4 bases not matched to a gene. The CDR3 sequence: CASSPQGTGYNEQFF. The CDR3 nucleotides read TGTGCCAGCTCACCGCAAGGGACAGGGTACAATGAGCAGTTCTTC. Based on the CDR3 plus reference TRBV18 and TRBJ2-1, the full variable domain is NAGVMQNPRHLVRRRGQEARLRCSPMKGHSHVYWYRQLPEEGLKFMVYLQKENIIDESGMPKERFSAEFPKEGPSILRIQQVVRGDSAAYFCASSPQGTGYNEQFFGPGTRLTVL.

This chain connects TRBV19 to TRBJ2-4, with D maybe TRBD1 (6 bases). Trimming removed 2 bases at V and 8 bases at J, with 16 bases between. This CDR3 spans 15 amino acids. Germline V CDR1 and CDR2: LNHDA, SQIVND (reference sequence). This CDR3 is CASSIQTGAADIQYF. DNA of the CDR3: TGTGCCAGTAGTATACAGACAGGCGCAGCGGACATTCAGTACTTC.

The chain carries TRBV7-9 and TRBJ2-7; D unresolved. V gave up 3 bases and J gave up 5 bases, with 11 bases separating them. In germline, CDR1 is SEHNR, CDR2 FQNEAQ (reference sequence). The CDR3 contains 13 residues. CDR3 DNA sequence: TGTGCCAGCAGCTTCGCTAGTCCTCACGAGCAGTACTTC. It encodes CASSFASPHEQYF.

This clone appeared once. The chain couples TRBV9 to TRBJ2-3; 10 positions match TRBD2. Trimming took 3 bases from V and 2 from J; bases not matched to a gene: 3. This CDR3 has 15 amino acids. Germline lookup yields CDR1 SGDLS and CDR2 YYNGEE. CDR3 nucleotide sequence: TGTGCCAGCAGCGGTAGCGGGGGGAACACAGATACGCAGTATTTT. Its protein product is CASSGSGGNTDTQYF.

The chain recombines TRBV11-2 with TRBJ2-5; the match to TRBD1 covers 11 bases. Per the germline V gene, CDR1 is SGHAT and CDR2 is FQNNGV. This CDR3 comprises 15 residues. With 6 bases clipped from V and 3 bases from J, the junction kept 6 bases outside the gene matches. CDR3: CASSKGQGVEETQYF. DNA of the CDR3: TGTGCCAGCAGTAAGGGACAGGGGGTGGAAGAGACCCAGTACTTC.

The J gene is TRBJ2-7, the V gene TRBV28; D is unresolved. CDR1 is MDHEN, CDR2 SYDVKM, per germline. V was cut by 6 bases and J by 2 bases, with 11 bases left in between. There are 13 residues in the CDR3. The DNA for the CDR3 is TGTGCCAGCAGCCGCGAGTCCGCCTACGAGCAGTACTTC. It translates to CASSRESAYEQYF.

The CDR3 sequence: CASSKNRQSSGNTIYF. DNA of the CDR3: TGTGCCAGCAGCAAAAATCGACAGTCCTCTGGAAACACCATATATTTT. This chain uses TRBV6-6 with TRBJ1-3, with D perhaps TRBD1 (5 bases). The CDR3 consists of 16 residues. The germline V and J ends were trimmed by 6 bases and 0 bases, with 15 bases remaining between them. Germline V lookup: CDR1 MNHNY, CDR2 SVGAGI (reference sequence).

In its sample, this clone was seen a few times. The CDR3 DNA reads as TGTGCCAGCAGCTTGATAAGGGCTAGCGGGACAAATGTTGAGACCCAGTACTTC. Translation: CASSLIRASGTNVETQYF. The chain couples TRBV5-8 to TRBJ2-5; 9 nucleotides line up with TRBD2. The CDR3 is made up of 18 amino acids. Germline lookup yields CDR1 SGHTS and CDR2 YDEGEE. The V segment lost 1 base and the J segment 5 bases; nucleotides outside the gene matches: 15.

The V gene is TRBV19, the J gene TRBJ2-5; the match to TRBD1 covers 10 bases. The germline CDR1 and CDR2 sequences are LNHDA and SQIVND (reference sequence). The CDR3 extends over 15 amino acids. Trimming removed 4 bases from V and 5 bases from J; junction bases left unmatched: 7. In DNA, the CDR3 is TGTGCCAGTAGTAAGAGGGGACAGGGGACCGAGACCCAGTACTTC. Amino acids: CASSKRGQGTETQYF. The variable domain in full, completed from reference TRBV19 and TRBJ2-5, reads DGGITQSPKYLFRKEGQNVTLSCEQNLNHDAMYWYRQDPGQGLRLIYYSQIVNDFQKGDIAEGYSVSREKKESFPLTVTSAQKNPTAFYLCASSKRGQGTETQYFGPGTRLLVL.

This chain uses TRBV7-2 with TRBJ1-5, with 7 positions matching TRBD1. V lost 5 bases and J lost 2; bases outside the gene matches: 9. CDR1 and CDR2 from the germline V gene are SGHTA and FQGNSA. This CDR3 has 16 residues. The DNA of the CDR3 is TGTGCCAGCAGCCTGAGGGGGCCGTTCGGCAATCAGCCCCAGCATTTT. The encoded protein is CASSLRGPFGNQPQHF.

The J gene is TRBJ1-1, the V gene TRBV6-1, with D unresolved. The CDR3 spans 13 residues. Trimming left V 5 bases short and J 5 bases short, with 12 bases between. Germline CDR1 MNHNS, CDR2 SASEGT. The CDR3 coding sequence is TGTGCCAGCAGTCAGAAGGGAAGAACTGAAGCTTTCTTT. It is translated as CASSQKGRTEAFF.

This clone has just a few counts. The rearrangement links TRBV9 to TRBJ2-1; TRBD2 matches at 11 bases. The length of the CDR3 is 17 residues. Germline assignment: CDR1 SGDLS and CDR2 YYNGEE. V was pared by 4 bases and J by 4 bases, with 10 bases of the junction left unmatched. In DNA, the CDR3 is TGTGCCAGCAGCTTCAGCCCTAGCGGGGGGATTTACAATGAGCAGTTCTTC. Amino acids: CASSFSPSGGIYNEQFF.

The V and J genes are TRBV6-1 and TRBJ2-2; TRBD2 matches 9 bases. The J segment lost 4 bases and the V segment lost 6 bases, leaving 9 bases of the junction unmatched. CDR1 MNHNS and CDR2 SASEGT come from the germline V gene. The length of the CDR3 is 16 residues. The CDR3 protein is CASRERGLAITGELFF. CDR3 DNA sequence: TGTGCCAGCAGAGAACGAGGACTAGCGATCACCGGGGAGCTGTTTTTT.

The chain recombines TRBV18 with TRBJ1-1; TRBD1 matches 7 bases. The V gene end was trimmed by 1 base and the J gene end by 1 base; junction bases not matched to a gene: 6. The CDR3 extends over 16 amino acids. Germline values: CDR1 KGHSH, CDR2 LQKENI. The CDR3 sequence is CASSPRGQSRNTEAFF. The CDR3 DNA reads as TGTGCCAGCTCACCACGGGGACAGAGTAGGAACACTGAAGCTTTCTTT.

The chain joins TRBV30 to TRBJ2-1, with unresolved D. Germline V gene data show CDR1 as GTSNPN and CDR2 as SVGIG (reference sequence). The V end lost 2 bases, the J end lost 6 bases, and 17 bases lay between the germline ends. The CDR3 consists of 15 residues. CDR3 bases: TGTGCCTGGAGTCTTGGCGGTCTCTCTGGCAATGAGCAGTTCTTC. Encoded protein: CAWSLGGLSGNEQFF.

The J gene is TRBJ1-5, the V gene TRBV28, with TRBD1 identical over 7 bases. CDR3 size: 16 residues. Germline trimming cut 7 bases from V and 4 bases from J; bases unmatched to any gene: 13. CDR1 is MDHEN, CDR2 SYDVKM, per germline. The CDR3 sequence: CASKAEYGTVNQPQHF. CDR3 sequence (DNA): TGTGCCAGCAAAGCGGAATACGGGACAGTAAATCAGCCCCAGCATTTT.

Points on this clone: Because the CDR3's place on the DNA is in doubt, the DNA is left out and the CDR3 is given as listed by TCRdb. The chain links TRBV21-1 to TRBJ2-7; the D call TRBD2 from the table was never checked on the DNA. TRBV21-1 constitutes a pseudogene. Ends included, the CDR3 has 19 residues. The CDR3 sequence: CASSKDRPLPAYRCREQYF.

The V call is TRBV11-2, the J call TRBJ2-1; 8 bases are a match to TRBD2. The CDR3 contains 14 residues. Trimming at V came to 4 bases and at J to 10 bases, leaving 9 bases not matched to a gene. CDR1 SGHAT and CDR2 FQNNGV come from the germline V gene. CDR3 nucleotide sequence: TGTGCCAGCAGCTACGGGGGGGCCATCGACGAGCAGTTCTTC. Protein sequence: CASSYGGAIDEQFF. The full variable domain, with the rest looked up from reference TRBV11-2 and TRBJ2-1, is EAGVAQSPRYKIIEKRQSVAFWCNPISGHATLYWYQQILGQGPKLLIQFQNNGVVDDSQLPKDRFSAERLKGVDSTLKIQPAKLEDSAVYLCASSYGGAIDEQFFGPGTRLTVL.

The chain carries TRBV15 and TRBJ2-7; the D is unclear. CDR1 is LNHNV and CDR2 is YYDKDF in the germline V gene (reference sequence). The CDR3 totals 14 residues. V shed 1 base and J shed 2 bases, with 9 bases lying between them. CDR3: CATSRVQAPYEQYF. As DNA, the CDR3 is TGTGCCACCAGCAGAGTTCAGGCGCCCTACGAGCAGTACTTC.

The rearrangement links TRBV6-5 to TRBJ2-7; the match to TRBD1 covers 11 bases. The V gene's germline CDR1 is MNHEY and CDR2 SVGAGI. The CDR3 covers 15 residues. Unmatched junction bases numbered 9, after V lost 10 bases and J lost 1 base. CDR3 nucleotide sequence: TGTGCCACCAACTCCGGGACAGGGGGTTCCTACGAGCAGTACTTC. Protein product: CATNSGTGGSYEQYF.

V gene TRBV19 combines with J gene TRBJ2-1, with TRBD2 matching over 10 bases. The CDR3 extends over 15 amino acids. V trimming: 5 bases; J trimming: 7 bases; junction bases outside the gene matches: 8. Germline-derived CDR1 and CDR2 are LNHDA and SQIVND (reference sequence). The CDR3 reads CASSPILAGKNEQFF. As DNA, the CDR3 is TGTGCCAGTAGTCCGATACTAGCGGGAAAGAATGAGCAGTTCTTC.

V usage is TRBV4-3 and J usage is TRBJ1-1; D call uncertain. There are 15 residues in the CDR3. The germline gives CDR1 LGHNA, CDR2 YSLEER. The germline V and J ends were trimmed by 4 bases and 1 base, with 13 bases remaining between them. The CDR3 DNA follows: TGCGCCAGCAGCCTGGGTGACGCTAGGAACACTGAAGCTTTCTTT. Amino acids: CASSLGDARNTEAFF.

The chain uses TRBV4-1 and TRBJ2-3; tentative D call: TRBD2 (6 bases). The CDR3 loop spans 16 amino acids. The germline gives CDR1 MGHRA, CDR2 YSYEKL. V gave up 3 bases and J gave up 3 bases, with 16 bases separating them. The CDR3 spells CASSHGVGGNTDTQYF. The CDR3 region has the DNA TGCGCCAGCAGCCACGGGGTGGGGGGAAATACAGATACGCAGTATTTT.

This clone was observed a handful of times. The chain has TRBV4-2 and TRBJ2-2; the D gene is possibly TRBD2 (5 bases). V was clipped by 6 bases and J by 0 bases, with 8 bases between them. Germline CDR1 reads LGHNA; CDR2 reads YNFKEQ. The CDR3 extends over 14 amino acids. Here the CDR3 reads CASRSGTNTGELFF. CDR3 nucleotide sequence: TGTGCCAGCAGGTCGGGAACGAACACCGGGGAGCTGTTTTTT.

The chain has TRBV6-1 and TRBJ1-4; no reliable D call. Trimming shortened V by 6 bases and J by 4 bases, and 12 bases separated the two germline ends. CDR3 length equals 14 residues. Germline lookup yields CDR1 MNHNS and CDR2 SASEGT. CDR3 loop: CASSQGLVNEKLFF. The CDR3 nucleotides are TGTGCCAGCAGCCAAGGGCTCGTTAATGAAAAACTGTTTTTT.

This clone was observed once. This chain joins TRBV6-5 and TRBJ2-1; tentatively, D is TRBD2 (6 bases). The CDR3 is 16 residues long. The V gene lost 4 bases and the J gene lost 6 bases, with 19 bases spanning the gap. CDR1 and CDR2 (germline): MNHEY, SVGAGI. DNA of the CDR3: TGTGCCAGCAGTTTACCCCAGGTATTAGCGGTCAATGAGCAGTTCTTC. This encodes CASSLPQVLAVNEQFF.

This chain connects TRBV19 to TRBJ2-1, with TRBD1 as a possible D gene (5 bases). This CDR3 is 14 amino acids long. The germline gives CDR1 LNHDA, CDR2 SQIVND (reference sequence). V lost 9 bases and J lost 7, with 19 bases in between. The CDR3 coding sequence is TGTGCCAGCAAGTGGGGTGGGGCACAAAATGAGCAGTTCTTC. Translation: CASKWGGAQNEQFF.

The chain links TRBV6-1 to TRBJ1-2; 8 bases line up with TRBD1. With V trimmed by 6 bases and J by 0 bases, 6 bases remained unmatched. From germline, CDR1 is MNHNS and CDR2 SASEGT. This CDR3 contains 15 residues. CDR3 nucleotide sequence: TGTGCCAGCAGCGTCGGGACAGGCACTAACTATGGCTACACCTTC. This encodes CASSVGTGTNYGYTF.